This TCR beta chain was retrieved from a study of OX40 agonist ivuxolimab in advanced cancers. Some clones are missing from TCRdb's copy, which holds only in-frame ones; the method was immunoSEQ multiplex PCR. There are some 64,000 clones in the sample; about 90% occur only once, and about 5% lies in the top ten. The table lists this clone with a few counts. A junction boundary mismatches the germline segment, possibly from a read error. This CDR3 spans 14 amino acids. Germline assignment: CDR1 SGHAT and CDR2 FQNNGV. This specimen was CD4+ or CD8+ T cells sorted from blood, taken in a trial of the OX40 agonist ivuxolimab. V and J are TRBV11-2 and TRBJ2-3; TRBD1 aligns across 7 bases. The clonotype comes from an adult with an advanced solid tumor such as melanoma, head and neck, liver or kidney cancer. The CDR3: CASSLDRGTDTQYF. The CDR3 bases are TGTGCCAGCAGCCTAGACAGGGGCACAGATACGCAGTATTTT.